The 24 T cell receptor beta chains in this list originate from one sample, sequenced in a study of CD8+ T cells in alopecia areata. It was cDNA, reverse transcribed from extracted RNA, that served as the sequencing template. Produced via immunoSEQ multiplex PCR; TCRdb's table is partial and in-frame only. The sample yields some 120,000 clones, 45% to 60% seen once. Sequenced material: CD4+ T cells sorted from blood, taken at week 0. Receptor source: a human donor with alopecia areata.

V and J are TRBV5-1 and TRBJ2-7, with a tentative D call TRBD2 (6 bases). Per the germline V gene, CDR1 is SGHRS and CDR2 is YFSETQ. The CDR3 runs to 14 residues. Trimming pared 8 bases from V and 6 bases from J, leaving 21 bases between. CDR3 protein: CASGFYGGGVEQYF. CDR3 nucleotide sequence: TGCGCCAGTGGGTTTTACGGCGGCGGGGTCGAGCAGTACTTC.

The CDR3: CASSLTGSAVQETQYF. The CDR3 nucleotides read TGTGCCAGCAGCTTAACGGGCTCGGCAGTACAAGAGACCCAGTACTTC. The rearrangement links TRBV11-2 to TRBJ2-5, with D unresolved. V shed 2 bases and J shed 2 bases, with 15 bases lying between them. Germline-derived CDR1 and CDR2 are SGHAT and FQNNGV. CDR3 length: 16 residues. Combining the CDR3 with reference TRBV11-2 and TRBJ2-5 gives the whole variable domain EAGVAQSPRYKIIEKRQSVAFWCNPISGHATLYWYQQILGQGPKLLIQFQNNGVVDDSQLPKDRFSAERLKGVDSTLKIQPAKLEDSAVYLCASSLTGSAVQETQYFGPGTRLLVL.

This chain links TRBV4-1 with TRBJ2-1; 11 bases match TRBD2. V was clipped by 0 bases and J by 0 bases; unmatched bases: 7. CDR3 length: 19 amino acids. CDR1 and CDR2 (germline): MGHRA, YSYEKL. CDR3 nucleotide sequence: TGCGCCAGCAGCCAAGATACTAGCGGGGGAATCCGCTCCTACAATGAGCAGTTCTTC. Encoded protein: CASSQDTSGGIRSYNEQFF.

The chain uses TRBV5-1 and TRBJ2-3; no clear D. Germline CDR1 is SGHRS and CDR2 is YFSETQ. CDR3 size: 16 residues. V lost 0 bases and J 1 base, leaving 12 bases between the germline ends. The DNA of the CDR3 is TGCGCCAGCAGCTTGGATGGCCGTAAAGGCACAGATACGCAGTATTTT. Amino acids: CASSLDGRKGTDTQYF.

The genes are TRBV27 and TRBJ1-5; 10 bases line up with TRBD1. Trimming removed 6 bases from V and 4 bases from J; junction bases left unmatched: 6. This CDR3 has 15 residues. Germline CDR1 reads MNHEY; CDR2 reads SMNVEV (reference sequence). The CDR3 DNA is TGTGCCAGCAGCCCCGACAGGGGGCGAAATCAGCCCCAGCATTTT. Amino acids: CASSPDRGRNQPQHF.

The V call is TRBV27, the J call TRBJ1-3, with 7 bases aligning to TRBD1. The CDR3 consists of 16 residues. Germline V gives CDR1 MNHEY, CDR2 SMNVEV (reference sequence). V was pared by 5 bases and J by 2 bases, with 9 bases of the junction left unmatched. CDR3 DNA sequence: TGTGCCAGCAGTCCTTACAGGGGCAACGCTGGAAACACCATATATTTT. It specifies CASSPYRGNAGNTIYF.

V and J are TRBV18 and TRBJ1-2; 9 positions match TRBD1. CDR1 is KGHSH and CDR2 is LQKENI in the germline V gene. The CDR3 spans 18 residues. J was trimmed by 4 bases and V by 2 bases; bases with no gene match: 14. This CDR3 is CASSPTTVAGQGSYGYTF. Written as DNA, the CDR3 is TGTGCCAGCTCACCAACAACGGTGGCTGGACAGGGGTCCTATGGCTACACCTTC.

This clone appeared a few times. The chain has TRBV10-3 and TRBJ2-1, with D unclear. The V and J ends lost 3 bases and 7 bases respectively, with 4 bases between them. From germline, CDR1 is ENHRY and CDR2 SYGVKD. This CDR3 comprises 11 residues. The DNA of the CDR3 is TGTGCCATCAGTGAACTAAATGAGCAGTTCTTC. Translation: CAISELNEQFF.

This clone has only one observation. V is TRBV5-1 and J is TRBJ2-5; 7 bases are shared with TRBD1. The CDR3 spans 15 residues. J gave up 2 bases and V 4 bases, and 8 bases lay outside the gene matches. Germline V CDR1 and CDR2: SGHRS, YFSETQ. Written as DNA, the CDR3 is TGCGCCAGCAGCCTCCACCGACAGGGTCAAGAGACCCAGTACTTC. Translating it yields CASSLHRQGQETQYF.

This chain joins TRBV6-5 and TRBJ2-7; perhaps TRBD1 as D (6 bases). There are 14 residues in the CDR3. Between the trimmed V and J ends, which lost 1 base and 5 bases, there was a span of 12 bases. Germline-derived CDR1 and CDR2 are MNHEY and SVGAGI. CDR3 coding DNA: TGTGCCAGCAGTTACTTTTCAGGGGCGGACGAGCAGTACTTC. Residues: CASSYFSGADEQYF.

This CDR3 reads CASSVASGADTQYF. The CDR3 DNA reads as TGTGCCAGCAGCGTAGCTTCGGGAGCAGATACGCAGTATTTT. The rearrangement joins TRBV9 to TRBJ2-3, with D maybe TRBD2 (6 bases). Trimming stripped 0 bases from V and 4 bases from J, with 9 bases between. This CDR3 has 14 amino acids. Germline V gene lookup returns CDR1 SGDLS and CDR2 YYNGEE.

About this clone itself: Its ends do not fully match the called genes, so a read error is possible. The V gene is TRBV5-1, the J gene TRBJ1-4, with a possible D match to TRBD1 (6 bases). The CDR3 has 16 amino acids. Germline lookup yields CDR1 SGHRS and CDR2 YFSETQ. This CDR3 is CASSLGTEAGNGKLFF. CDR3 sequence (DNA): TGCGCCAGCAGCTTGGGGACAGAAGCGGGTAATGGAAAACTGTTTTTT.

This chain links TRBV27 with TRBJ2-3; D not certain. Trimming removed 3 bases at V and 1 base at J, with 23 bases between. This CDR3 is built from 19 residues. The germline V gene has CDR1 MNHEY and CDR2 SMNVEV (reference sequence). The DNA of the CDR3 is TGTGCCAGCAGTTTCATACCCTATGCTGGCCAGCACCGCACAGATACGCAGTATTTT. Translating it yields CASSFIPYAGQHRTDTQYF.

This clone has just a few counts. The CDR3 region has the DNA TGCGCCAGCAGCTTGGGGACAGGAAACTACGAGCAGTACTTC. Amino acids: CASSLGTGNYEQYF. The chain is built from TRBV5-1 and TRBJ2-7, with 7 bases identical to TRBD1. CDR3 length: 14 amino acids. J gave up 3 bases and V 0 bases, and 3 bases lay outside the gene matches. Germline lookup yields CDR1 SGHRS and CDR2 YFSETQ.

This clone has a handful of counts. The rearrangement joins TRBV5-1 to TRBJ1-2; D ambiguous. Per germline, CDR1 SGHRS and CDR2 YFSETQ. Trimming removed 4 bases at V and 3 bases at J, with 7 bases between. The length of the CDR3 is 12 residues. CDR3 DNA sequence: TGCGCCAGCAGCCGGACGGACTATGGCTACACCTTC. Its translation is CASSRTDYGYTF.

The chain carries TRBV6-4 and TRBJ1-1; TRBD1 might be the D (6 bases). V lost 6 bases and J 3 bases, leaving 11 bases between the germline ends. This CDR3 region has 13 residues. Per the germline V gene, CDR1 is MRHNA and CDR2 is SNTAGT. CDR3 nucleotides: TGTGCCAGCAGATACAGGGCGGACACTGAAGCTTTCTTT. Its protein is CASRYRADTEAFF.

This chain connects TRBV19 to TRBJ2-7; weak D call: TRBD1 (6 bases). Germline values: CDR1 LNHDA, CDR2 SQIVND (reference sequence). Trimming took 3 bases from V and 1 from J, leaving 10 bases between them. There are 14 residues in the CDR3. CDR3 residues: CASSMSDRSYEQYF. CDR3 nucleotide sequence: TGTGCCAGTAGTATGAGCGACAGGTCCTACGAGCAGTACTTC.

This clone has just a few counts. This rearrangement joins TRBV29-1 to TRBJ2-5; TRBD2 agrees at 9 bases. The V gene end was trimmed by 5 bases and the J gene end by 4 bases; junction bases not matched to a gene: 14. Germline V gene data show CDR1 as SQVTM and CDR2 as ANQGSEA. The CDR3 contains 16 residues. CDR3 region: CSVPRQAGGVGETQYF. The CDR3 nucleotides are TGCAGCGTTCCTCGACAAGCGGGAGGAGTTGGAGAGACCCAGTACTTC.

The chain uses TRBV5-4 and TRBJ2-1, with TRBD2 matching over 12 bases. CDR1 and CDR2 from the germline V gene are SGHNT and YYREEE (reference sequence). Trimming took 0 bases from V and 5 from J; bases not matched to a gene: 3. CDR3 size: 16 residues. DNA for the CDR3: TGTGCCAGCAGCTTGGCTAGCGGGAGGGTTAACAATGAGCAGTTCTTC. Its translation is CASSLASGRVNNEQFF. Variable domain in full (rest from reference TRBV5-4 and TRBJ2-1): ETGVTQSPTHLIKTRGQQVTLRCSSQSGHNTVSWYQQALGQGPQFIFQYYREEENGRGNFPPRFSGLQFPNYSSELNVNALELDDSALYLCASSLASGRVNNEQFFGPGTRLTVL.

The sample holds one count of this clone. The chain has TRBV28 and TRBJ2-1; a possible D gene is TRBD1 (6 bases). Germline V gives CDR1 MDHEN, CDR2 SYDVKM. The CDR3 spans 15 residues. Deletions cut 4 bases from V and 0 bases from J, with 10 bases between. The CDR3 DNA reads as TGTGCCAGCAGTTCCCCGACAGGCTCCTACAATGAGCAGTTCTTC. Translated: CASSSPTGSYNEQFF.

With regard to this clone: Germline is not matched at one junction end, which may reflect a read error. The CDR3 region is CASSYGGELDF. The CDR3 DNA sequence: TGTGCCAGCAGTTACGGGGGGGAACTGGACTTC. The V gene is TRBV6-5, the J gene TRBJ2-7; 7 bases fit TRBD2. The CDR3 totals 11 residues. From germline, CDR1 is MNHEY and CDR2 SVGAGI.

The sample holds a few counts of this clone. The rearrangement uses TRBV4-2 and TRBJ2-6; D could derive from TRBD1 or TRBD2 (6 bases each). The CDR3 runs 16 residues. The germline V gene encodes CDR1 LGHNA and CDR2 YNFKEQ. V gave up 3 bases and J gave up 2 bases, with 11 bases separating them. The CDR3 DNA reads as TGTGCCAGCAGCCAGGCTAGGGGGGCTGGGGCCAACGTCCTGACTTTC. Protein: CASSQARGAGANVLTF.

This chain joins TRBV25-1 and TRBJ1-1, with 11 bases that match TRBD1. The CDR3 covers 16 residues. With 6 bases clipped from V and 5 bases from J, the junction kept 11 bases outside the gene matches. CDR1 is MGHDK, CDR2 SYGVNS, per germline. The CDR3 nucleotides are TGTGCCAGCAGGGGGACCGGGACAGGGGGAAGAACTGAAGCTTTCTTT. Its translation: CASRGTGTGGRTEAFF.

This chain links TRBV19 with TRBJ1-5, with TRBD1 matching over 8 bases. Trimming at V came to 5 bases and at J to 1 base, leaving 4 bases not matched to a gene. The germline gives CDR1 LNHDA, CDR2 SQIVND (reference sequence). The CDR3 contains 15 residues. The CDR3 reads CASSANRGSNQPQHF. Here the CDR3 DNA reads TGTGCCAGTAGTGCCAACAGGGGGAGCAATCAGCCCCAGCATTTT.